This T cell receptor (beta chain) was obtained from a study of regulatory T cells in long-lasting Graves disease. Study-level results: Segments TRBV28, TRBJ1-2 and TRBJ2-5 showed preferential usage in persistent disease. TCR diversity was lower in persistent Graves' patients than in newly diagnosed ones.

Arm-PCR of CDR3 regions and iRepertoire HTBI primers were the basis on which TCR beta libraries were built. MiXCR, applied by TCRdb to the multiplex PCR reads, yields one record per CDR3 protein. This sample carries roughly 440,000 distinct CDR3 sequences, 15% to 20% of them seen once, and the ten largest clones take 20% to 25%. The sample's time point: newly diagnosed GD, antithyroid drugs for less than 3 months. The TCR library was made from RNA extracted from PBMCs. The CDR3 has 15 amino acids. Deletions cut 7 bases from V and 0 bases from J, with 12 bases between. There are a few counts of this clonotype. Antigen: not known. The sample was also reused in another study, on T cells in Graves' hyperthyroidism and ophthalmopathy. From that report: If no ophthalmopathy progression occurred within 18 months, Graves' hyperthyroidism was stable. The model forecast ophthalmopathy, anticipating it by a median around 6.4 months before onset.

The sample here was peripheral blood mononuclear cells (PBMCs), taken at new diagnosis, from a patient treated with antithyroid drugs. This clonotype originated in a woman aged 18-29 years with Graves disease. This rearrangement joins TRBV12-3 or TRBV12-4 to TRBJ2-2; D not resolved. CDR3 loop: CASNSQNSNTGELFF. CDR3 nucleotides: TGTGCCAGCAATTCACAGAATTCGAACACCGGGGAGCTGTTTTTT.